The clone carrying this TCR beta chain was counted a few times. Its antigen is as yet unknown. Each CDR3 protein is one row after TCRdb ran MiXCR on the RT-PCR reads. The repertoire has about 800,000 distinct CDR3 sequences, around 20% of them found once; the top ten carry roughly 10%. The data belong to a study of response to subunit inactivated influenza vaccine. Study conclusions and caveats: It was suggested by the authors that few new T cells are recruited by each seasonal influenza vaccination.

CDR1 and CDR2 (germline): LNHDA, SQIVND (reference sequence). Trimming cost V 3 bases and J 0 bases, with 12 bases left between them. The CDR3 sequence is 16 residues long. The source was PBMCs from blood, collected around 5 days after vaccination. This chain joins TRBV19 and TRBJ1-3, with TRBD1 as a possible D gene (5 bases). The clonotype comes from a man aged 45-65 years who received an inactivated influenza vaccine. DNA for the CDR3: TGTGCCAGTAGTATCCGGGGACCATCCTCTGGAAACACCATATATTTT. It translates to CASSIRGPSSGNTIYF. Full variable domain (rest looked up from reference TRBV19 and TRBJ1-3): DGGITQSPKYLFRKEGQNVTLSCEQNLNHDAMYWYRQDPGQGLRLIYYSQIVNDFQKGDIAEGYSVSREKKESFPLTVTSAQKNPTAFYLCASSIRGPSSGNTIYFGEGSWLTVV.